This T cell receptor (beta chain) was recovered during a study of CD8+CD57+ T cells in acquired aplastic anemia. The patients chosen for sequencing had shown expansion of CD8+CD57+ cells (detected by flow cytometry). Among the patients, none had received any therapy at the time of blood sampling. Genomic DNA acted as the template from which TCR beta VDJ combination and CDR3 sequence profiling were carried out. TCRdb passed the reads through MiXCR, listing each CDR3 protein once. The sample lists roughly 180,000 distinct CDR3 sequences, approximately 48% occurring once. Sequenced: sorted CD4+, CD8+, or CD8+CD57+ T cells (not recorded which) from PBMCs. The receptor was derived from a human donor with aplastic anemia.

CDR3 amino acids: CASRPWASETQYF. CDR3 nucleotide sequence: TGTGCCAGCAGGCCCTGGGCGTCGGAGACCCAGTACTTC. J is TRBJ2-5 and V is TRBV6-6, with unresolved D. Germline lookup yields CDR1 MNHNY and CDR2 SVGAGI (reference sequence). V lost 6 bases to trimming and J lost 5 bases, with 13 bases between them. The CDR3 has 13 residues.